Below are 10 T cell receptor beta chains sequenced from a single sample in a study of beta chain features in type 1 diabetes. Expressed TCRB transcripts got sequenced, as all isolated RNA was reverse transcribed. The method was immunoSEQ multiplex PCR; TCRdb's version includes in-frame clones alone and lacks a portion of them. The sample contains about 320,000 clones, 13% to 15% of which appear only once. Source material: central memory CD4+ T cells from blood. The receptors were sampled from a man aged 25-45 years in good health.

This clone was recorded a few times. J is TRBJ2-1 and V is TRBV7-2, with TRBD2 identical over 9 bases. V gave up 4 bases and J gave up 2 bases; unmatched junction bases: 9. Looked up from germline, CDR1 is SGHTA and CDR2 is FQGNSA. The CDR3 is 17 residues long. This chain's CDR3 is CASSSLAGPNTYNEQFF. DNA for the CDR3: TGTGCCAGCAGCTCCCTAGCGGGACCCAACACCTACAATGAGCAGTTCTTC.

This chain uses TRBV2 with TRBJ1-5, with D unresolved. CDR1 SNHLY and CDR2 FYNNEI come from the germline V gene. Trimming left V 1 base short and J 11 bases short, with 18 bases between. This CDR3 region has 15 residues. The CDR3 protein is CASSEVGGRYQSQHF. The CDR3, as DNA: TGTGCCAGCAGTGAAGTCGGTGGTCGGTACCAGTCCCAGCATTTT.

At least ten counts were recorded for this clone. The J gene is TRBJ1-2, the V gene TRBV15; 10 nucleotides match TRBD1. Germline V gene lookup returns CDR1 LNHNV and CDR2 YYDKDF (reference sequence). With 5 bases clipped from V and 8 bases from J, the junction kept 8 bases outside the gene matches. The CDR3 extends over 14 amino acids. The CDR3, as DNA: TGTGCCACCAGCGGGACCTCGACAGGGGGCGGCTACACCTTC. Amino acids: CATSGTSTGGGYTF.

This clone qualifies as medium-sized (0.01 to 0.1%). The CDR3 DNA reads TGTGCCAGCAGCTTATACGGGATTGGAGATACGCAGTATTTT. Protein sequence: CASSLYGIGDTQYF. The genes are TRBV7-3 and TRBJ2-3; D is perhaps TRBD2 (5 bases). Germline CDR1 and CDR2: SGHTA and FQGTGA. The CDR3 loop spans 14 amino acids. The V and J ends lost 2 bases and 5 bases respectively, with 11 bases between them. Supplemented by reference TRBV7-3 and TRBJ2-3, the full variable domain reads GAGVSQTPSNKVTEKGKYVELRCDPISGHTALYWYRQSLGQGPEFLIYFQGTGAADDSGLPNDRFFAVRPEGSVSTLKIQRTERGDSAVYLCASSLYGIGDTQYFGPGTRLTVL.

This rearrangement joins TRBV4-2 to TRBJ1-2; D uncertain. CDR1 and CDR2 (germline): LGHNA, YNFKEQ. The CDR3 contains 14 residues. The V end lost 0 bases, the J end lost 8 bases, and 13 bases lay between the germline ends. CDR3 protein: CASSQEKQRLGYTF. DNA for the CDR3: TGTGCCAGCAGCCAAGAGAAACAGCGCTTGGGCTACACCTTC.

The genes are TRBV18 and TRBJ2-3; D ambiguous. The CDR3 extends over 15 amino acids. Germline CDR1 and CDR2: KGHSH and LQKENI. Trimming took 6 bases from V and 0 from J, leaving 13 bases between them. The CDR3 spells CASSRERSSTDTQYF. CDR3 nucleotides: TGTGCCAGCTCCAGAGAACGGTCTAGCACAGATACGCAGTATTTT.

This clone was detected once. The rearrangement uses TRBV11-2 and TRBJ2-5; D gene ambiguous. CDR3 length: 13 residues. V dropped 3 bases and J dropped 2 bases, with 7 bases sitting between them. CDR1 is SGHAT, CDR2 FQNNGV, per germline. CDR3 bases: TGTGCCAGCAGCTTCGGGCGGCAAGAGACCCAGTACTTC. This translates into CASSFGRQETQYF.

This clone was counted only a few times. The rearrangement uses TRBV7-9 and TRBJ2-5; perhaps TRBD2 as D (6 bases). This CDR3 has 14 residues. Germline assignment: CDR1 SEHNR and CDR2 FQNEAQ (reference sequence). Deletions cut 4 bases from V and 5 bases from J, with 14 bases between. The CDR3, as DNA: TGTGCCAGCAGCTCCGGACTACCGTCTGAGACCCAGTACTTC. It translates to CASSSGLPSETQYF.

This clone was picked up a small number of times. The junction and the germline gene differ at one end; a read error may be behind it. The J gene is TRBJ1-2, the V gene TRBV10-3; D not certain. The CDR3 runs 15 residues. Germline V gives CDR1 ENHRY, CDR2 SYGVKD. CDR3 in amino acids: CASSYSASPKGGYTF. DNA for the CDR3: TGTGCCAGCAGTTACTCGGCAAGCCCCAAGGGTGGCTACACCTTC.

Here the CDR3 DNA reads TGTGCCAGCAGTACAGGGGTCACAGATACGCAGTATTTT. Encoded protein: CASSTGVTDTQYF. The J gene is TRBJ2-3, the V gene TRBV28, with TRBD1 matching 7 bases. J was trimmed by 2 bases and V by 5 bases; bases with no gene match: 1. In germline, CDR1 is MDHEN, CDR2 SYDVKM. The CDR3 is 13 amino acids.